This T cell receptor beta chain was recorded in a study of T cell responses to AZD1222 COVID-19 vaccine. Germline-derived CDR1 and CDR2 are MNHEY and SVGAGI. The CDR3 is 15 residues long. Trimming took 10 bases from V and 0 from J, leaving 18 bases between them. Libraries were prepared by immunoSEQ multiplex PCR; TCRdb keeps only in-frame clonotypes and omits some of them. The table includes about 150,000 clones, 88% detected once. The receptor's source is an adult who had recovered from COVID-19. The gene calls are TRBV6-5 and TRBJ1-2; no clear D. This sample comprised peripheral blood, obtained after recovery from COVID-19. The DNA of the CDR3 is TGTGCCACCACCCATGAGGAAGGTTCTAACTATGGCTACACCTTC. This encodes CATTHEEGSNYGYTF.